Below, 21 T cell receptor beta chains from the same sample are listed, as sequenced in a study of radiation and T cells in renal cell carcinoma. Using immunoSEQ multiplex PCR, the repertoire was profiled, and TCRdb retains in-frame clones only, with some absent. The table has about 100,000 clones, around 80% seen once. As for time point: blood 4 weeks post-SBRT, at nephrectomy. Treatment specified: 15 Gy SBRT to primary tumor, nephrectomy 4 weeks later. Source: blood, taken from a patient whose treatment included radiotherapy and nephrectomy. These receptors all come from a man aged 55 to 69 with renal cell carcinoma.

The rearrangement links TRBV9 to TRBJ2-1; 12 bases match TRBD2. Germline trimming cut 3 bases from V and 7 bases from J; bases unmatched to any gene: 8. Germline values: CDR1 SGDLS, CDR2 YYNGEE. This CDR3 is 16 amino acids long. CDR3 in DNA: TGTGCCAGCAGCGCCCGGCTAGCGGGAGGGTTGAATGAGCAGTTCTTC. This encodes CASSARLAGGLNEQFF.

The chain uses TRBV6-5 and TRBJ2-2; 7 nucleotides match TRBD1. The CDR3 sequence is 16 residues long. The V gene's germline CDR1 is MNHEY and CDR2 SVGAGI. V trimming: 4 bases; J trimming: 1 base; junction bases outside the gene matches: 6. DNA of the CDR3: TGTGCCAGCAGTTCCAGGGGACAGCTGAACACCGGGGAGCTGTTTTTT. Encoded protein: CASSSRGQLNTGELFF.

DNA for the CDR3: TGTGCCAGCAGTTTGGGAGGGGGCTCGAGCTCCTACGAGCAGTACTTC. Translation gives CASSLGGGSSSYEQYF. The chain links TRBV28 to TRBJ2-7; D tentatively reads TRBD1 or TRBD2 (7 bases each). V was trimmed by 3 bases and J by 0 bases, leaving 15 bases between them. Germline V lookup: CDR1 MDHEN, CDR2 SYDVKM. The CDR3 has 16 residues.

This clone has more than one count but fewer than ten. In nucleotides, the CDR3 is TGTGCCACCAGCAAATTCACCGACACTGAAGCTTTCTTT. It codes for CATSKFTDTEAFF. The chain combines TRBV15 with TRBJ1-1, with no clear D. The CDR3 sequence is 13 residues long. CDR1 and CDR2 (germline): LNHNV, YYDKDF (reference sequence). V was cut by 4 bases and J by 3 bases, with 9 bases left in between.

The chain recombines TRBV7-9 with TRBJ1-1; D unclear. Germline V gene lookup returns CDR1 SEHNR and CDR2 FQNEAQ (reference sequence). The V gene lost 2 bases and the J gene lost 1 base, with 11 bases spanning the gap. CDR3 length equals 15 residues. In DNA, the CDR3 is TGTGCCAGCAGCTTATGGGTAGAGGGGAACACTGAAGCTTTCTTT. This sequence encodes CASSLWVEGNTEAFF. Supplemented by reference TRBV7-9 and TRBJ1-1, the full variable domain reads DTGVSQNPRHKITKRGQNVTFRCDPISEHNRLYWYRQTLGQGPEFLTYFQNEAQLEKSRLLSDRFSAERPKGSFSTLEIQRTEQGDSAMYLCASSLWVEGNTEAFFGQGTRLTVV.

The chain couples TRBV19 to TRBJ1-5; D might be TRBD1 (5 bases). CDR1 is LNHDA, CDR2 SQIVND, per germline (reference sequence). The CDR3 runs to 16 residues. Trimming left V 3 bases short and J 6 bases short, with 18 bases between. CDR3 DNA sequence: TGTGCCAGTAGTATGGCCAGCTGGGGGGTAGGTCAGCCCCAGCATTTT. This codes for CASSMASWGVGQPQHF.

The V and J genes are TRBV7-9 and TRBJ1-1; perhaps TRBD1 as D (6 bases). V lost 6 bases to trimming and J lost 7 bases, with 15 bases between them. The CDR3 has 13 residues. Germline assignment: CDR1 SEHNR and CDR2 FQNEAQ (reference sequence). CDR3 region: CASRPQGRDEAFF. CDR3 in DNA: TGTGCCAGCAGACCACAGGGTCGGGATGAAGCTTTCTTT.

This chain joins TRBV9 and TRBJ2-7; 9 bases match TRBD2. J was trimmed by 2 bases and V by 3 bases; bases with no gene match: 6. CDR1 SGDLS and CDR2 YYNGEE come from the germline V gene. This CDR3 region has 15 residues. CDR3 nucleotides: TGTGCCAGCAGCGCTAGCGGGGCCACCACCTACGAGCAGTACTTC. This sequence encodes CASSASGATTYEQYF. Based on the CDR3 plus reference TRBV9 and TRBJ2-7, the full variable domain is DSGVTQTPKHLITATGQRVTLRCSPRSGDLSVYWYQQSLDQGLQFLIQYYNGEERAKGNILERFSAQQFPDLHSELNLSSLELGDSALYFCASSASGATTYEQYFGPGTRLTVT.

J is TRBJ2-1 and V is TRBV5-1; 8 nucleotides align to TRBD2. Unmatched junction bases numbered 9, after V lost 2 bases and J lost 5 bases. Germline V gives CDR1 SGHRS, CDR2 YFSETQ. This CDR3 has 16 residues. The CDR3 region has the DNA TGCGCCAGCAGCTTAGGTGGGCTAGCGGGCAACAATGAGCAGTTCTTC. It codes for CASSLGGLAGNNEQFF.

This clone showed up just a few times. V usage is TRBV18 and J usage is TRBJ1-3, with 7 bases that match TRBD1. Germline CDR1 reads KGHSH; CDR2 reads LQKENI. The ends lost 3 bases at V and 4 bases at J; junction bases unmatched: 6. This CDR3 spans 15 amino acids. The CDR3 DNA sequence: TGTGCCAGCTCACCCGGACAGGAGAGGGGAAACACCATATATTTT. It yields the protein CASSPGQERGNTIYF.

The chain carries TRBV7-3 and TRBJ2-3; D unresolved. With 0 bases removed from V and 6 bases from J, the gap between germline ends came to 4 bases. The CDR3 extends over 12 amino acids. Germline V lookup: CDR1 SGHTA, CDR2 FQGTGA. DNA of the CDR3: TGTGCCAGCAGCTTAACCGGGGATACGCAGTATTTT. Its translation is CASSLTGDTQYF.

This clone appeared a few times. The chain couples TRBV7-9 to TRBJ2-1; 11 bases are shared with TRBD2. The V gene's germline CDR1 is SEHNR and CDR2 FQNEAQ (reference sequence). V lost 1 base and J lost 5; bases outside the gene matches: 4. The CDR3 loop spans 16 amino acids. The CDR3 sequence is CASSLGLAGTHNEQFF. The CDR3 DNA is TGTGCCAGCAGCTTAGGACTAGCGGGAACCCACAATGAGCAGTTCTTC.

The chain joins TRBV11-2 to TRBJ2-3; 7 positions match TRBD2. With V trimmed by 0 bases and J by 2 bases, 8 bases remained unmatched. The CDR3 is 17 amino acids. Per germline, CDR1 SGHAT and CDR2 FQNNGV. The CDR3 here is CASSLDGLAELTDTQYF. The CDR3, as DNA: TGTGCCAGCAGCTTAGATGGGCTAGCGGAACTCACAGATACGCAGTATTTT.

The rearrangement links TRBV5-1 to TRBJ1-5; D perhaps matches TRBD1 (5 bases). Per germline, CDR1 SGHRS and CDR2 YFSETQ. CDR3 size: 15 residues. V was shortened by 4 bases and J by 7 bases, with 18 bases between the two germline ends. CDR3 loop: CASSLGAREDQPQHF. The CDR3 coding sequence is TGCGCCAGCAGCCTTGGGGCCAGGGAAGACCAGCCCCAGCATTTT.

The V call is TRBV7-8, the J call TRBJ1-5, with a weak D call TRBD1 (5 bases). The CDR3 loop spans 15 amino acids. The germline V and J ends were trimmed by 5 bases and 0 bases, with 11 bases remaining between them. CDR1 is SGHVS and CDR2 is FQNEAQ in the germline V gene. In DNA form, the CDR3 reads TGTGCCAGCAGCCCACGGGACTTTAGCAATCAGCCCCAGCATTTT. Translating gives CASSPRDFSNQPQHF. Filled out from reference TRBV7-8 and TRBJ1-5, the complete variable domain reads GAGVSQSPRYKVAKRGQDVALRCDPISGHVSLFWYQQALGQGPEFLTYFQNEAQLDKSGLPSDRFFAERPEGSVSTLKIQRTQQEDSAVYLCASSPRDFSNQPQHFGDGTRLSIL.

A single count supports this clone. The chain couples TRBV4-2 to TRBJ2-1; 7 nucleotides line up with TRBD2. The V and J ends lost 0 bases and 9 bases, in that order; junction bases with no gene match: 8. This CDR3 is 15 amino acids long. CDR1 and CDR2 from the germline V gene are LGHNA and YNFKEQ. The CDR3 loop is CASSQEARGLGEQFF. Written as DNA, the CDR3 is TGTGCCAGCAGCCAAGAGGCGCGGGGGTTGGGTGAGCAGTTCTTC.

The J gene is TRBJ2-5, the V gene TRBV14; 12 bases are a match to TRBD2. The CDR3 is 15 residues long. Germline V gene sequence: CDR1 SGHDN, CDR2 FVKESK. J was trimmed by 5 bases and V by 4 bases; bases with no gene match: 5. The CDR3 region is CASSPLAGGGETQYF. CDR3 DNA: TGTGCCAGCAGCCCACTAGCGGGAGGCGGGGAGACCCAGTACTTC.

This chain joins TRBV27 and TRBJ2-3, with 9 bases identical to TRBD1. Germline V gives CDR1 MNHEY, CDR2 SMNVEV (reference sequence). The CDR3 is 15 residues long. V lost 4 bases, J lost 1 base, and 3 bases stayed unmatched. The CDR3, as DNA: TGTGCCAGCAGTTGGGGACAGGGAGGCACAGATACGCAGTATTTT. Protein: CASSWGQGGTDTQYF.

V gene TRBV18 combines with J gene TRBJ2-2; a weak D match, TRBD1 (6 bases). This CDR3 is built from 13 residues. Germline lookup yields CDR1 KGHSH and CDR2 LQKENI. Trimming cost V 4 bases and J 3 bases, with 6 bases left between them. In DNA form, the CDR3 reads TGTGCCAGCTCACACAGGGACACCGGGGAGCTGTTTTTT. Translated, it gives CASSHRDTGELFF.

The chain employs TRBV27 and TRBJ1-5, with D maybe TRBD1 (6 bases). The CDR3 spans 17 residues. V dropped 5 bases and J dropped 0 bases, with 17 bases sitting between them. Germline V CDR1 and CDR2: MNHEY, SMNVEV (reference sequence). CDR3 sequence: CASSPQTGDYSNQPQHF. CDR3 sequence (DNA): TGTGCCAGCAGTCCTCAGACAGGAGACTATAGCAATCAGCCCCAGCATTTT.

This clone was observed at least ten times. The chain recombines TRBV4-2 with TRBJ1-4; D might be TRBD1 (5 bases). Trimming removed 0 bases from V and 5 bases from J, with 7 bases in between. This CDR3 region has 14 residues. Looked up from germline, CDR1 is LGHNA and CDR2 is YNFKEQ. CDR3 nucleotides: TGTGCCAGCAGCCAAGACAGGGTAAATGAAAAACTGTTTTTT. It yields the protein CASSQDRVNEKLFF.